Reported below is one T cell receptor beta chain. Its antigen remains unknown. The CDR3 contains 15 residues. Germline loops: CDR1 MNHEY, CDR2 SVGAGI. J was trimmed by 6 bases and V by 3 bases; bases with no gene match: 8. This entry is derived from a study of beta chain features in type 1 diabetes. General observations from the study: Across patients, naive, central memory and Treg TCRB repertoires exhibited apparently greater similarity than was observed across healthy donors. Type 1 diabetes patients had VDJ junctions that carried fewer insertions and more deletions. Type 1 diabetes patients had TCRB CDR3s that were shorter (moderately but significantly so) in all four CD4+ subsets.

Of the isolated RNA, all was reverse transcribed, and so the sequenced material was expressed TCRB transcripts. Measured with immunoSEQ multiplex PCR; TCRdb has only the in-frame clones, and not every one. The sample has around 250,000 clones; 20% are singletons. Naive, central memory, regulatory and stem cell-like memory cells within the CD4+ compartment were sorted using CD45RO/CCR7/CD25/CD127/CD95/CD27. Purities over 95% were achieved in all sorted populations. The sequence was collected from a woman in her thirties or forties with type 1 diabetes. Input material: naive CD4+ T cells from blood. The genes are TRBV6-5 and TRBJ2-3; 8 bases fit TRBD1. As DNA, the CDR3 is TGTGCCAGCAGTTATCTTCAGGGGGCGTCCGATACGCAGTATTTT. It codes for CASSYLQGASDTQYF.